One sample yielded the 30 T cell receptor beta chains listed below, sequenced in a study of response to subunit inactivated influenza vaccine. TCRdb redid the calling of the RT-PCR reads with MiXCR, one entry per CDR3 protein. The sample holds 450,000 to 600,000 distinct CDR3 sequences, approximately 7.1% seen once. The material was PBMCs from blood, obtained approximately 25 months after vaccination. Receptors originate from a man in his fifties or sixties who received an inactivated influenza vaccine.

There are a few counts of this clonotype. This rearrangement joins TRBV30 to TRBJ2-5; weak D call: TRBD1 (6 bases). The CDR3 has 12 residues. Germline-derived CDR1 and CDR2 are GTSNPN and SVGIG (reference sequence). Trimming removed 2 bases at V and 2 bases at J, with 6 bases between. CDR3 sequence (DNA): TGTGCCTGGAGTAGGGGGCAAGAGACCCAGTACTTC. It yields the protein CAWSRGQETQYF.

At least ten counts were recorded for this clonotype. The CDR3 DNA follows: TGTGCCAGCAGCCAAGATGGCACTACTACAAATCAGCCCCAGCATTTT. Translation gives CASSQDGTTTNQPQHF. The chain uses TRBV4-2 and TRBJ1-5; D ambiguous. Germline assignment: CDR1 LGHNA and CDR2 YNFKEQ. V gave up 0 bases and J gave up 4 bases, with 13 bases separating them. This CDR3 is built from 16 residues.

At least ten counts were recorded for this clonotype. The rearrangement joins TRBV5-1 to TRBJ2-7; the D gene is possibly TRBD2 (5 bases). V was shortened by 7 bases and J by 0 bases, with 14 bases between the two germline ends. This CDR3 comprises 14 residues. The germline V gene has CDR1 SGHRS and CDR2 YFSETQ. The CDR3 region has the DNA TGCGCCAGCGTCGAGGGTCCTGCCTCCTACGAGCAGTACTTC. Amino acids: CASVEGPASYEQYF.

This clonotype was seen only a few times. The rearrangement joins TRBV7-6 to TRBJ2-4; the D gene could be TRBD1 or TRBD2 (6 bases each). Trimming left V 1 base short and J 4 bases short, with 14 bases between. Germline-derived CDR1 and CDR2 are SGHVS and FNYEAQ. This CDR3 is built from 16 residues. CDR3 loop: CASSLETRGGKNIQYF. DNA for the CDR3: TGTGCCAGCAGCTTAGAGACGCGAGGGGGGAAAAACATTCAGTACTTC.

The chain uses TRBV7-8 and TRBJ2-3; maybe TRBD2 (6 bases). This CDR3 has 16 amino acids. Germline V gene lookup returns CDR1 SGHVS and CDR2 FQNEAQ. V was trimmed by 2 bases and J by 0 bases, leaving 12 bases between them. The CDR3 loop reads CASSLSGAGSTDTQYF. The CDR3 bases are TGTGCCAGCAGCTTATCTGGCGCGGGGAGCACAGATACGCAGTATTTT.

The chain uses TRBV3-1 and TRBJ2-1; TRBD2 matches at 7 bases. The ends lost 4 bases at V and 2 bases at J; junction bases unmatched: 5. Germline CDR1 and CDR2: LGHDT and YNNKEL (reference sequence). This CDR3 comprises 15 residues. CDR3 sequence: CASSPREGPYNEQFF. CDR3 nucleotides: TGTGCCAGCAGCCCAAGGGAGGGTCCCTACAATGAGCAGTTCTTC.

In its sample, this clonotype was seen many times. CDR3 bases: TGTGCCAGCAGTTACTCGATTAATAATCAGCCCCAGCATTTT. It translates to CASSYSINNQPQHF. This chain uses TRBV6-2 or TRBV6-3 with TRBJ1-5; D gene uncertain. The ends were cut back, 0 bases at V and 4 bases at J, with 7 bases in the middle. The CDR3 loop spans 14 amino acids. Per germline, CDR1 MNHEY and CDR2 SVGEGT.

In its sample, this clonotype was seen many times. The chain carries TRBV12-3 or TRBV12-4 and TRBJ2-2, with 10 bases lining up with TRBD1. This CDR3 has 15 residues. V shed 2 bases and J 7 bases; nucleotides not matched to a gene: 4. In DNA, the CDR3 is TGTGCCAGCAGTTTACGACAGGGGGCAAACGGGGAGCTGTTTTTT. Its translation is CASSLRQGANGELFF.

This clonotype was counted ten times or more. V and J are TRBV4-1 and TRBJ2-7; TRBD2 agrees at 7 bases. CDR1 and CDR2 (germline): MGHRA, YSYEKL. The CDR3 totals 15 residues. The trim removed 0 bases at V and 2 bases at J, leaving 4 bases unmatched. Here the CDR3 reads CASSQDDGGAYEQYF. As DNA, the CDR3 is TGCGCCAGCAGCCAAGATGATGGGGGGGCCTACGAGCAGTACTTC.

In this sample, this clonotype turned up a few times. The CDR3 DNA follows: TGTGCCAGCAGCCCCACGGGGCGCGATAATGAAAAACTGTTTTTT. It translates to CASSPTGRDNEKLFF. The chain combines TRBV4-2 with TRBJ1-4, with a tentative D call TRBD1 (5 bases). The V gene lost 4 bases and the J gene lost 4 bases, with 13 bases spanning the gap. The CDR3 consists of 15 residues. CDR1 and CDR2 from the germline V gene are LGHNA and YNFKEQ.

This clonotype was detected many times. The chain carries TRBV7-2 and TRBJ2-3, with D possibly matching TRBD1 (6 bases). The CDR3 is 15 amino acids. The V gene lost 7 bases and the J gene lost 2 bases, with 16 bases spanning the gap. The V gene's germline CDR1 is SGHTA and CDR2 FQGNSA. CDR3 region: CASNRPGHTTDTQYF. The CDR3 region has the DNA TGTGCCAGCAATCGACCGGGACATACCACAGATACGCAGTATTTT.

This clonotype was counted ten times or more. V is TRBV20-1 and J is TRBJ1-5; maybe TRBD1 (6 bases). Trimming shortened V by 6 bases and J by 7 bases, and 16 bases separated the two germline ends. The V gene's germline CDR1 is DFQATT and CDR2 SNEGSKA (reference sequence). The CDR3 totals 13 residues. The CDR3 DNA is TGCAGTGCCGGCGGGGGCGGGTTACAGCCCCAGCATTTT. This translates into CSAGGGGLQPQHF.

This clonotype was seen more than once but under ten times. This chain links TRBV27 with TRBJ2-7; D uncertain. Germline assignment: CDR1 MNHEY and CDR2 SMNVEV (reference sequence). CDR3 length: 15 residues. The V end was cut by 4 bases, the J end by 4 bases, with 17 bases between. The CDR3, as DNA: TGTGCCAGCAGTTCCACCCTAGTTCCAGTTTACGAGCAGTACTTC. This codes for CASSSTLVPVYEQYF.

The V call is TRBV3-1, the J call TRBJ1-1, with unresolved D. Per germline, CDR1 LGHDT and CDR2 YNNKEL (reference sequence). The CDR3 covers 12 residues. V lost 0 bases to trimming and J lost 7 bases, with 6 bases between them. The CDR3 sequence is CASSQDGFEAFF. Here the CDR3 DNA reads TGTGCCAGCAGCCAAGATGGGTTTGAAGCTTTCTTT.

This chain connects TRBV27 to TRBJ2-2, with TRBD2 matching 14 bases. There are 16 residues in the CDR3. The J segment lost 6 bases and the V segment lost 4 bases, leaving 4 bases of the junction unmatched. CDR1 and CDR2 from the germline V gene are MNHEY and SMNVEV (reference sequence). CDR3 in amino acids: CASSSRLAGGSGELFF. CDR3 DNA: TGTGCCAGCAGTTCGAGACTAGCGGGGGGGTCCGGGGAGCTGTTTTTT.

This clonotype appeared a few times. V and J are TRBV6-2 or TRBV6-3 and TRBJ2-1; no clear D. The CDR3 extends over 13 amino acids. The germline V gene encodes CDR1 MNHEY and CDR2 SVGEGT. The V end lost 7 bases, the J end lost 2 bases, and 9 bases lay between the germline ends. The CDR3 spells CASTIGPYNEQFF. CDR3 sequence (DNA): TGTGCCAGCACCATTGGACCCTACAATGAGCAGTTCTTC.

The rearrangement links TRBV4-3 to TRBJ1-1, with D possibly being TRBD1 (6 bases). Trimming removed 1 base at V and 7 bases at J, with 13 bases between. In germline, CDR1 is LGHNA, CDR2 YSLEER. CDR3 length: 14 amino acids. The CDR3 spells CASSQVNLQGEAFF. In nucleotides, the CDR3 is TGCGCCAGCAGCCAAGTAAATTTACAGGGTGAAGCTTTCTTT.

V usage is TRBV20-1 and J usage is TRBJ1-3; no firm D call. Germline CDR1 is DFQATT and CDR2 is SNEGSKA (reference sequence). This CDR3 contains 15 residues. Deletions cut 3 bases from V and 1 base from J, with 13 bases between. Here the CDR3 reads CSARRDMSSGNTIYF. CDR3 nucleotides: TGCAGTGCTAGGAGAGACATGAGTTCTGGAAACACCATATATTTT.

This clonotype came up a few times. J is TRBJ1-1 and V is TRBV11-2; TRBD1 aligns across 7 bases. From germline, CDR1 is SGHAT and CDR2 FQNNGV. The CDR3 covers 13 residues. With V trimmed by 5 bases and J by 6 bases, 6 bases remained unmatched. CDR3 loop: CASSQGERAEAFF. DNA for the CDR3: TGTGCCAGCAGCCAGGGGGAGCGTGCTGAAGCTTTCTTT.

The chain employs TRBV6-5 and TRBJ1-1; D is unresolved. CDR3 size: 14 residues. V was shortened by 0 bases and J by 0 bases, with 5 bases between the two germline ends. Germline V gene data show CDR1 as MNHEY and CDR2 as SVGAGI. The CDR3 DNA reads as TGTGCCAGCAGTTACTCGAGGGTGAACACTGAAGCTTTCTTT. It specifies CASSYSRVNTEAFF.

V usage is TRBV5-1 and J usage is TRBJ2-5, with a possible D match to TRBD1 (6 bases). Trimming took off 4 bases at V and 4 bases at J, with 17 bases between the two ends. From germline, CDR1 is SGHRS and CDR2 YFSETQ. The CDR3 sequence is 15 residues long. The CDR3 loop reads CASSPFQGLGETQYF. The CDR3 region has the DNA TGCGCCAGCAGCCCTTTCCAGGGGTTGGGAGAGACCCAGTACTTC.

This clonotype was picked up one time. The chain joins TRBV7-2 to TRBJ1-1; D is unresolved. V was clipped by 5 bases and J by 5 bases, with 18 bases between them. The CDR3 has 15 residues. From germline, CDR1 is SGHTA and CDR2 FQGNSA. CDR3 bases: TGTGCCAGCAGCCAGGAGGGCAGTTTGAGGACTGAAGCTTTCTTT. It encodes CASSQEGSLRTEAFF.

The J gene is TRBJ2-3, the V gene TRBV11-2; D is unclear. Germline lookup yields CDR1 SGHAT and CDR2 FQNNGV. Trimming left V 5 bases short and J 5 bases short, with 11 bases between. This CDR3 has 13 residues. CDR3 bases: TGTGCCAGCAGCCTTACTCCCCGAGATACGCAGTATTTT. Its protein is CASSLTPRDTQYF. Variable domain in full (rest from reference TRBV11-2 and TRBJ2-3): EAGVAQSPRYKIIEKRQSVAFWCNPISGHATLYWYQQILGQGPKLLIQFQNNGVVDDSQLPKDRFSAERLKGVDSTLKIQPAKLEDSAVYLCASSLTPRDTQYFGPGTRLTVL.

The CDR3 sequence is CASSENPPGSGETQYF. CDR3 in DNA: TGTGCCAGCAGTGAAAACCCCCCCGGGTCCGGCGAGACCCAGTACTTC. This chain connects TRBV2 to TRBJ2-5; D unresolved. The germline gives CDR1 SNHLY, CDR2 FYNNEI. Trimming took 2 bases from V and 5 from J, leaving 18 bases between them. This CDR3 contains 16 residues.

There are a few counts of this clonotype. This chain joins TRBV9 and TRBJ2-3, with TRBD2 identical over 7 bases. V gave up 4 bases and J gave up 2 bases; unmatched junction bases: 10. This CDR3 spans 16 amino acids. Per the germline V gene, CDR1 is SGDLS and CDR2 is YYNGEE. The CDR3 region has the DNA TGTGCCAGCAGCCCTCGTCAGAGCGGGGTCACAGATACGCAGTATTTT. Translating gives CASSPRQSGVTDTQYF.

The chain recombines TRBV12-3 or TRBV12-4 with TRBJ2-2, with 10 positions matching TRBD2. There are 18 residues in the CDR3. Losses at the gene ends were 4 bases for V and 4 bases for J; bases not matched to a gene: 12. CDR3 sequence reads: CASSSSKSGRAFTGELFF. The CDR3 bases are TGTGCCAGCAGTTCTAGCAAAAGCGGGAGGGCCTTCACCGGGGAGCTGTTTTTT.

This chain joins TRBV7-2 and TRBJ2-2; TRBD2 matches at 10 bases. With V trimmed by 5 bases and J by 7 bases, 7 bases remained unmatched. CDR3 length equals 15 residues. Germline assignment: CDR1 SGHTA and CDR2 FQGNSA. CDR3 sequence: CASSPSGGAIGELFF. CDR3 nucleotides: TGTGCCAGCAGCCCAAGCGGGGGGGCCATCGGGGAGCTGTTTTTT.

This clonotype was seen at least ten times. The chain joins TRBV7-2 to TRBJ2-5; D gene ambiguous. Germline V CDR1 and CDR2: SGHTA, FQGNSA. Trimming pared 0 bases from V and 2 bases from J, leaving 4 bases between. The CDR3 extends over 13 amino acids. The DNA for the CDR3 is TGTGCCAGCAGCTTAGCGCTTCAAGAGACCCAGTACTTC. Amino acids: CASSLALQETQYF.

This clonotype was observed a few times. The CDR3 sequence is CASSLNKGAPYEQYF. The CDR3 DNA sequence: TGTGCCAGCAGCTTAAATAAGGGGGCCCCCTACGAGCAGTACTTC. The chain uses TRBV7-9 and TRBJ2-7; 7 bases line up with TRBD1. Germline values: CDR1 SEHNR, CDR2 FQNEAQ (reference sequence). The V segment lost 2 bases and the J segment 2 bases; nucleotides outside the gene matches: 6. This CDR3 has 15 residues.

V is TRBV3-1 and J is TRBJ2-5, with 9 bases matching TRBD1. The CDR3 has 16 amino acids. Trimming took 3 bases from V and 1 from J; bases not matched to a gene: 6. Germline loops: CDR1 LGHDT, CDR2 YNNKEL (reference sequence). CDR3 region: CASSHHQQGAQETQYF. The CDR3 nucleotides read TGTGCCAGCAGCCATCACCAACAGGGGGCCCAAGAGACCCAGTACTTC.